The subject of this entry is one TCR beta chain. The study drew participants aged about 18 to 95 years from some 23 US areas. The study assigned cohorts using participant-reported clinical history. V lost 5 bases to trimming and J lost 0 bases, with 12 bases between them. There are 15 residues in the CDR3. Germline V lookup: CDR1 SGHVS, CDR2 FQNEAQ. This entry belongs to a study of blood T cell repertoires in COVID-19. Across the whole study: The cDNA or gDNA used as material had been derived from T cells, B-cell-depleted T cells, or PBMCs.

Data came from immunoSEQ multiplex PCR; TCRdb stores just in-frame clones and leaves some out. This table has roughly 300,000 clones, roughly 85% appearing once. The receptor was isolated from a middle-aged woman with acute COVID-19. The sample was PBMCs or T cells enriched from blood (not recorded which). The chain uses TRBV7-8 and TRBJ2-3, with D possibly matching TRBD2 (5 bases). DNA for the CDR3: TGTGCCAGCAGCGACGACGGACTTAGCACAGATACGCAGTATTTT. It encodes CASSDDGLSTDTQYF.